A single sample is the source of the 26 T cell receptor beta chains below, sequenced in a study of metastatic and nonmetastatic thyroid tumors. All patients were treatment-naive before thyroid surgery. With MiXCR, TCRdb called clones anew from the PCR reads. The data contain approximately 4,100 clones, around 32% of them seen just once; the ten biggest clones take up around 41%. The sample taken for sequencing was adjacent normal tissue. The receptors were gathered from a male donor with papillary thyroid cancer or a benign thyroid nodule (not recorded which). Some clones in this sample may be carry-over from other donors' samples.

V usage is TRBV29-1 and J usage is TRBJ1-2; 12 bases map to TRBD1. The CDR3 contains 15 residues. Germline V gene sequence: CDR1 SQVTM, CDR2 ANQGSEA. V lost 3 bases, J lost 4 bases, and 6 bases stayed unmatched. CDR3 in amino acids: CSVDGEGQGAYGYTF. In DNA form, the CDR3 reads TGCAGCGTTGATGGGGAGGGACAGGGGGCCTATGGCTACACCTTC. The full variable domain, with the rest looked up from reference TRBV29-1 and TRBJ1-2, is SAVISQKPSRDICQRGTSLTIQCQVDSQVTMMFWYRQQPGQSLTLIATANQGSEATYESGFVIDKFPISRPNLTFSTLTVSNMSPEDSSIYLCSVDGEGQGAYGYTFGSGTRLTVV.

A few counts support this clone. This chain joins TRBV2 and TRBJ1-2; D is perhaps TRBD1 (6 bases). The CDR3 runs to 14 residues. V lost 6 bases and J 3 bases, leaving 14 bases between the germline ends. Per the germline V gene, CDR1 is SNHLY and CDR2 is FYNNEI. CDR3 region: CASRKLQGYYGYTF. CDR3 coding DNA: TGTGCCAGCAGAAAACTACAGGGATACTATGGCTACACCTTC. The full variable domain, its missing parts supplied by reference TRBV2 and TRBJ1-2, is EPEVTQTPSHQVTQMGQEVILRCVPISNHLYFYWYRQILGQKVEFLVSFYNNEISEKSEIFDDQFSVERPDGSNFTLKIRSTKLEDSAMYFCASRKLQGYYGYTFGSGTRLTVV.

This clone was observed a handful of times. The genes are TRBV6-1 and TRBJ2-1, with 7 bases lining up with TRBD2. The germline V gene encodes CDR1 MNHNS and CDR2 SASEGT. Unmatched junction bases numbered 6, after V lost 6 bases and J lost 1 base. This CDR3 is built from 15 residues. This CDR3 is CASRERGGSYNEQFF. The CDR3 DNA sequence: TGTGCCAGCAGGGAACGCGGGGGTTCCTACAATGAGCAGTTCTTC.

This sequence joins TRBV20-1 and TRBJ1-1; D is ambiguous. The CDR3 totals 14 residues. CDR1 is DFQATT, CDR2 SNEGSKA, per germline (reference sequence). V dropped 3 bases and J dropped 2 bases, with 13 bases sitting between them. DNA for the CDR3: TGCAGTGCTAGTGGGCGGAGAGCAAACACTGAAGCTTTCTTT. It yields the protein CSASGRRANTEAFF.

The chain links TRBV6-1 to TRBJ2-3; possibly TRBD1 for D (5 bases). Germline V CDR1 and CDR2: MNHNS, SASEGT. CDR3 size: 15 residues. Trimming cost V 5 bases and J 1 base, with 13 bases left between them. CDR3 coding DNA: TGTGCCAGCAGTCGAGTAGGGGTAGGCACAGATACGCAGTATTTT. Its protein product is CASSRVGVGTDTQYF.

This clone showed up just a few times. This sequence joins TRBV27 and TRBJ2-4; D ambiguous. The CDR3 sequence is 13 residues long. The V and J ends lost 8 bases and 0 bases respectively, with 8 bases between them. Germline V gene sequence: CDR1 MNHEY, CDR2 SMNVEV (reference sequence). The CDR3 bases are TGTGCCAGCGGGCTACTAGCCAAAAACATTCAGTACTTC. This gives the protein CASGLLAKNIQYF.

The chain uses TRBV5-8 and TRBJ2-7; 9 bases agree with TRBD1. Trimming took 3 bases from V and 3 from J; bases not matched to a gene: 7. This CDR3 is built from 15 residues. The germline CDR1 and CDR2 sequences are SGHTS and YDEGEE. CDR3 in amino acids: CASSWGGQGNYEQYF. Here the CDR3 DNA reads TGTGCCAGCAGCTGGGGTGGACAGGGGAACTACGAGCAGTACTTC.

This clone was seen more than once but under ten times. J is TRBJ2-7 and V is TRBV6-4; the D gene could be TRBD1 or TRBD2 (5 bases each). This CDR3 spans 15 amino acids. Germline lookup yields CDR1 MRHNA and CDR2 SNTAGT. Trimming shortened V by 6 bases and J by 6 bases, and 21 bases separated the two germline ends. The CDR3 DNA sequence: TGTGCCAGCAGCCGGGGCGACTCCGGGCGCCGCGAGCAGTACTTC. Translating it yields CASSRGDSGRREQYF.

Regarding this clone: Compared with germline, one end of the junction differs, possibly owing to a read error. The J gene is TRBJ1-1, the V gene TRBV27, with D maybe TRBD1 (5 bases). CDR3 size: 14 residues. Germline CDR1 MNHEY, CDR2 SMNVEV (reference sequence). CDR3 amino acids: CASSSQVADTEAFF. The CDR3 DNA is TGTGCCAGCAGCTCACAGGTGGCTGACACTGAGGCTTTCTTT.

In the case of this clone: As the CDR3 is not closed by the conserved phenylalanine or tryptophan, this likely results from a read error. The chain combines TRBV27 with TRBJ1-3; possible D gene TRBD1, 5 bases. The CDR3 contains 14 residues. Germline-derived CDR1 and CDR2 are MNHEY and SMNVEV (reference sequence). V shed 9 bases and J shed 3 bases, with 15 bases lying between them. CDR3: CASWTWLFGNTIYL. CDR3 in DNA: TGTGCCAGTTGGACATGGCTGTTTGGAAACACCATATATCTT.

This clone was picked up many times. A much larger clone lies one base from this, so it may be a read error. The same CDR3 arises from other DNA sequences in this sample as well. The CDR3 sequence is CASSQGRGPGNTIYF. Written as DNA, the CDR3 is TGCGCCAGCAGCCAAGGAAGGGGCCCTGGAAACACCATATATTTT. The chain has TRBV14 and TRBJ1-3; possibly TRBD1 for D (5 bases). Germline V CDR1 and CDR2: SGHDN, FVKESK. This CDR3 comprises 15 residues. Variable domain in full (rest from reference TRBV14 and TRBJ1-3): EAGVTQFPSHSVIEKGQTVTLRCDPISGHDNLYWYRRVMGKEIKFLLHFVKESKQDESGMPNNRFLAERTGGTYSTLKVQPAELEDSGVYFCASSQGRGPGNTIYFGEGSWLTVV.

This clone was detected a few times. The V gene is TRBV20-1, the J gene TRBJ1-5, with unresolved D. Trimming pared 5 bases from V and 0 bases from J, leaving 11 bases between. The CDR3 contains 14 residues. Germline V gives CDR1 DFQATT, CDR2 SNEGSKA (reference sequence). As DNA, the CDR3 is TGCAGTGCTGAACAGAGTTATAGCAATCAGCCCCAGCATTTT. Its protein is CSAEQSYSNQPQHF.

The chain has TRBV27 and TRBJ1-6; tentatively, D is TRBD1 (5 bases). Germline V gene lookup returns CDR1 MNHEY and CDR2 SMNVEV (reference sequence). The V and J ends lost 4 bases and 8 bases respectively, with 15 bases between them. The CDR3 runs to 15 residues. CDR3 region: CASSSRQLKDSPLHF. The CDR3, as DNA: TGTGCCAGCAGTTCTCGACAGCTAAAGGATTCACCCCTCCACTTT.

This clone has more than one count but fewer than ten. The CDR3 spells CASSYRTATEAFF. CDR3 DNA: TGTGCCAGCAGCTACCGGACAGCCACTGAAGCTTTCTTT. V usage is TRBV27 and J usage is TRBJ1-1; weak D call: TRBD1 (6 bases). Germline lookup yields CDR1 MNHEY and CDR2 SMNVEV (reference sequence). The CDR3 length is 13 residues. Trimming stripped 6 bases from V and 4 bases from J, with 12 bases between.

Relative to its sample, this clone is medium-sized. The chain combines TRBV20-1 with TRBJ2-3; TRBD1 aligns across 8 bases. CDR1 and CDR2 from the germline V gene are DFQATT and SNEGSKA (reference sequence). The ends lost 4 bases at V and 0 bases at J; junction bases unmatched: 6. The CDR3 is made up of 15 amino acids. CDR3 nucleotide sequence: TGCAGTGCTACCGACAGGGGAATTAGCACAGATACGCAGTATTTT. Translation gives CSATDRGISTDTQYF.

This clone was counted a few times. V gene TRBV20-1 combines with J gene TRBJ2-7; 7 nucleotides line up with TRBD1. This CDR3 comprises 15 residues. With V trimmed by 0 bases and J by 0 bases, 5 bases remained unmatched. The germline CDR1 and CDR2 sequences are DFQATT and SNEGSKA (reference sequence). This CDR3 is CSARERGLSSYEQYF. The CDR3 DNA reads TGCAGTGCTAGAGAAAGGGGGCTAAGCTCCTACGAGCAGTACTTC.

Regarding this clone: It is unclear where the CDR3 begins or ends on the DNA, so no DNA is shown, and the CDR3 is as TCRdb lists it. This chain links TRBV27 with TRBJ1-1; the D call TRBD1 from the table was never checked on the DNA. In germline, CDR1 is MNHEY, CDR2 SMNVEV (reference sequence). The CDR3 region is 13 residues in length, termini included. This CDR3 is CARSVGGGTEAFF.

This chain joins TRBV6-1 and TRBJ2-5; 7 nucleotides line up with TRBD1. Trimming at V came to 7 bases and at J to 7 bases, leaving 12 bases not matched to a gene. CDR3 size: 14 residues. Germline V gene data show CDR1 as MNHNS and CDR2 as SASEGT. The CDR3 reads CASIPQGAGGTQYF. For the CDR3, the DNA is TGTGCCAGCATACCCCAGGGCGCAGGGGGGACCCAGTACTTC.

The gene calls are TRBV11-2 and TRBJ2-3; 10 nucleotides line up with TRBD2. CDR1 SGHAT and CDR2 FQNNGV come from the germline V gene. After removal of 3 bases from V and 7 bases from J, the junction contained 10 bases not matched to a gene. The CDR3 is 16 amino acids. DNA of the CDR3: TGTGCCAGCAGCTTCGGGGGGGCTAGCGGGAGTTATACGCAGTATTTT. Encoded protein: CASSFGGASGSYTQYF.

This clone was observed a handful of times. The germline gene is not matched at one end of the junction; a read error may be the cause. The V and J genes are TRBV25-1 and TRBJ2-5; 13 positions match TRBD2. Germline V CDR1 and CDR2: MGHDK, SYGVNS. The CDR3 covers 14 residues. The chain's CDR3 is CASRLAGGQETQYF. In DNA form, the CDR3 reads TGTGCTAGCAGACTAGCGGGGGGCCAAGAGACCCAGTACTTC.

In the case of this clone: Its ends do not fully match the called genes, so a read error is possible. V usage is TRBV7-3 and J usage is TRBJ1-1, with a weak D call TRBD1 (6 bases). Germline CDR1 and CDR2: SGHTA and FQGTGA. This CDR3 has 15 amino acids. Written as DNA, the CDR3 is TGTGCCACCAGCTTAAGACAGGTCCCGGACACTGAAGCTTTCTTT. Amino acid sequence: CATSLRQVPDTEAFF.

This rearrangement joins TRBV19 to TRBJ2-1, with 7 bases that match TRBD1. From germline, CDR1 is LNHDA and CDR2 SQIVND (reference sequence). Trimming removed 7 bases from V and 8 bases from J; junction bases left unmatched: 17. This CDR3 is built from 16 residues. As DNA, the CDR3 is TGTGCCAGTACTACCCAAGCCGCGACAGGGTTGTATGAGCAGTTCTTC. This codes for CASTTQAATGLYEQFF. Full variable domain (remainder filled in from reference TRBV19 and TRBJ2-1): DGGITQSPKYLFRKEGQNVTLSCEQNLNHDAMYWYRQDPGQGLRLIYYSQIVNDFQKGDIAEGYSVSREKKESFPLTVTSAQKNPTAFYLCASTTQAATGLYEQFFGPGTRLTVL.

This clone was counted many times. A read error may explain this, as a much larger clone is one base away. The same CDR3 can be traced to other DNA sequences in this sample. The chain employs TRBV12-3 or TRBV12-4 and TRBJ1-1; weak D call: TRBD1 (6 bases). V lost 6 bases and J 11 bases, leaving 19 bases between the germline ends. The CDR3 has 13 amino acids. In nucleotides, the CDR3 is TGTGCCAGCAGCCCCCAACAGGGATCTTACGCTTTCTTT. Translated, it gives CASSPQQGSYAFF.

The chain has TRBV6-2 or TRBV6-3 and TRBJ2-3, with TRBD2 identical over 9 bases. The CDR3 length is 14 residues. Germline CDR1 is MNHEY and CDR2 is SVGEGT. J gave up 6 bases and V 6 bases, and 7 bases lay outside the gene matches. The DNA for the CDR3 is TGTGCCAGCAGCTCCGGACTAGCGCCGGATACGCAGTATTTT. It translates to CASSSGLAPDTQYF.

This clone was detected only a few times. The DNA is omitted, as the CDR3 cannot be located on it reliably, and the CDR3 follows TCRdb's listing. Here the CDR3 reads CASSGGVVGQGTHYF. The chain employs TRBV6-1 and TRBJ2-5. The CDR3 is 15 residues long, counting both termini. Germline CDR1 is MNHNS and CDR2 is SASEGT.

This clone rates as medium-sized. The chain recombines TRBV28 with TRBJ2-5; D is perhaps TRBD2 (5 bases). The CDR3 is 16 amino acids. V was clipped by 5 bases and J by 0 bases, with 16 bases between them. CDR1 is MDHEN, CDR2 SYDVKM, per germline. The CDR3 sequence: CASSLRSSGNQETQYF. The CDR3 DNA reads TGTGCCAGCAGTCTCCGTTCAAGCGGTAACCAAGAGACCCAGTACTTC.